The clone carrying this TCR beta chain appeared a single time. The CDR3 contains 15 residues. With V trimmed by 8 bases and J by 0 bases, 7 bases remained unmatched. Germline-derived CDR1 and CDR2 are MNHNS and SASEGT. This specimen comes from a study of T cells in Graves' hyperthyroidism and ophthalmopathy. Study context: Before treatment of any kind, peripheral blood was taken at initial diagnosis.

From RNA transcripts, TCR beta CDR3 regions were amplified. First-round RT-PCR with HTBI primers amplified the TCR CDR3 region. One entry per CDR3 protein, called by TCRdb with MiXCR from the multiplex PCR reads. The sample holds about 590,000 distinct CDR3 sequences, approximately 14% seen once. V and J are TRBV6-1 and TRBJ2-1, with 7 positions matching TRBD2. This clonotype originated in a woman aged 30 to 39 with Graves' hyperthyroidism. Sequencing was done on a sample of blood. In DNA form, the CDR3 reads TGTGCCAGCTTCAGGAGCGGGACCTCCTACAATGAGCAGTTCTTC. Translated: CASFRSGTSYNEQFF.